The 11 T cell receptor beta chains in this list originate from one sample, sequenced in a study of cytomegalovirus exposure and HLA in healthy donors. PCR primers comprised 60 Vbeta and 13 Jbeta primers. Assay: immunoSEQ multiplex PCR; the TCRdb copy retains only in-frame clones and omits some. The sample includes roughly 190,000 clones, 78% seen only once; the top ten take roughly 15%. Sequencing was performed on PBMCs. Receptors were obtained from a woman in her 30s in good health and CMV-seropositive.

This clone was observed once. J is TRBJ2-1 and V is TRBV5-1; 13 bases agree with TRBD2. CDR3 length: 15 residues. With 4 bases clipped from V and 6 bases from J, the junction kept 4 bases outside the gene matches. CDR1 SGHRS and CDR2 YFSETQ come from the germline V gene. CDR3 in amino acids: CASSPGTSGANEQFF. The DNA for the CDR3 is TGCGCCAGCAGCCCCGGGACTAGCGGGGCCAATGAGCAGTTCTTC.

This chain uses TRBV5-4 with TRBJ2-1, with a tentative D call TRBD1 (5 bases). The CDR3 has 14 amino acids. V lost 2 bases and J lost 1, with 7 bases in between. Germline-derived CDR1 and CDR2 are SGHNT and YYREEE (reference sequence). CDR3 coding DNA: TGTGCCAGCAGCTTAAGGACATCCTACAATGAGCAGTTCTTC. It encodes CASSLRTSYNEQFF.

This clone was seen a few times. This sequence joins TRBV28 and TRBJ2-7; TRBD1 might be the D (6 bases). CDR1 MDHEN and CDR2 SYDVKM come from the germline V gene. V was trimmed by 3 bases and J by 1 base, leaving 7 bases between them. The CDR3 covers 13 residues. CDR3 region: CASSLGASYEQYF. For the CDR3, the DNA is TGTGCCAGCAGTTTGGGGGCTTCCTACGAGCAGTACTTC.

The chain uses TRBV5-1 and TRBJ1-2; 9 bases line up with TRBD1. V shed 8 bases, J shed 5 bases, and the junction held 4 bases outside the gene matches. This CDR3 region has 12 residues. CDR1 is SGHRS, CDR2 YFSETQ, per germline. CDR3 region: CASRGQGYGYTF. In DNA, the CDR3 is TGCGCCAGTAGGGGACAGGGATATGGCTACACCTTC.

This rearrangement joins TRBV19 to TRBJ1-5; weak D call: TRBD1 (6 bases). Trimming removed 3 bases from V and 6 bases from J, with 27 bases in between. Germline V gene data show CDR1 as LNHDA and CDR2 as SQIVND (reference sequence). The length of the CDR3 is 19 residues. CDR3 bases: TGTGCCAGTAGTATTTTCTGGGGCAATGGCGTGGGGGCAAGTCAGCCCCAGCATTTT. It specifies CASSIFWGNGVGASQPQHF.

The gene calls are TRBV4-2 and TRBJ2-3; TRBD2 aligns across 8 bases. The CDR3 runs to 18 residues. Germline V gene data show CDR1 as LGHNA and CDR2 as YNFKEQ. V lost 2 bases, J lost 5 bases, and 15 bases stayed unmatched. CDR3 nucleotide sequence: TGTGCCAGCAGCCAATCTAGGGGAGCGGGAGTGAAAATAGATACGCAGTATTTT. Protein: CASSQSRGAGVKIDTQYF.

This chain links TRBV5-5 with TRBJ1-1; 7 nucleotides align to TRBD1. The germline CDR1 and CDR2 sequences are SGHKS and YYEKEE (reference sequence). Losses at the gene ends were 3 bases for V and 0 bases for J; bases not matched to a gene: 8. The length of the CDR3 is 16 residues. The CDR3 coding sequence is TGTGCCAGCAGCTCGAGGCCGGGACAGATGAACACTGAAGCTTTCTTT. This encodes CASSSRPGQMNTEAFF.

The chain recombines TRBV6-5 with TRBJ1-5, with D possibly being TRBD1 (6 bases). V lost 11 bases, J lost 12 bases, and 20 bases lay in between. The CDR3 has 12 amino acids. The germline V gene has CDR1 MNHEY and CDR2 SVGAGI. The CDR3 loop reads CACRDPQGHQHF. The DNA of the CDR3 is TGTGCCTGCCGGGACCCCCAGGGGCACCAGCATTTT.

The chain joins TRBV23-1 to TRBJ1-1; the D gene is possibly TRBD1 (5 bases). TRBV23-1 is recorded as an ORF, its role being uncertain. The ends were cut back, 4 bases at V and 1 base at J, with 13 bases in the middle. CDR3 length equals 15 residues. This CDR3 is CASSRKPGPNTEAFF. CDR3 DNA: TGCGCCAGCAGTCGGAAACCAGGGCCGAACACTGAAGCTTTCTTT.

The chain has TRBV5-1 and TRBJ2-3; TRBD2 aligns across 11 bases. With V trimmed by 2 bases and J by 5 bases, 4 bases remained unmatched. The CDR3 loop spans 15 amino acids. The V gene's germline CDR1 is SGHRS and CDR2 YFSETQ. This CDR3 is CASSLPSGGRDTQYF. The CDR3 DNA follows: TGCGCCAGCAGCTTACCTAGCGGGGGGAGAGATACGCAGTATTTT.

V and J are TRBV5-1 and TRBJ2-1, with D perhaps matching TRBD2 (6 bases). In germline, CDR1 is SGHRS, CDR2 YFSETQ. The CDR3 is made up of 16 amino acids. With 0 bases removed from V and 2 bases from J, the gap between germline ends came to 12 bases. CDR3 bases: TGCGCCAGCAGCTTGGGGGAGGTATTCGCCTACAATGAGCAGTTCTTC. Amino acids: CASSLGEVFAYNEQFF.